This TCR beta chain was sequenced in a study of Ad26.COV2.S vaccination and SARS-CoV-2 variants (dated by TCRdb to the early 2020s). Background for the entire study: TCRbeta repertoire sequencing was used to assess the specificity and breadth of SARS-CoV-2-reactive T cell receptors after Ad26.COV2.S vaccination. A total of around 32 samples were included in the TCR-sequenced set, comprising some 20 Ad26.COV2.S vaccine recipients, 5 placebo recipients and 8 SARS-CoV-2 convalescent individuals. Findings and caveats that apply to the study as a whole: The authors noted that total T cell responses may have been underestimated by the TCR breadth and depth analyses. Compared with placebo recipients, Ad26.COV2.S recipients showed higher spike-specific TCR breadth (P = 0.0014). Non-spike TCR breadth was comparable between vaccine and placebo recipients, consistent with the vaccine containing only spike. Substantial breadth of spike-specific CD8+ and CD4+ T cell responses was reported after vaccination.

The immunoSEQ Assay was the method used to sequence TCRbeta CDR3 regions. After extraction, genomic DNA underwent amplification by bias-controlled multiplex PCR, followed by high-throughput sequencing. The paper's processing steps were these. To quantify the absolute abundance of every unique TCRbeta CDR3 region, sequences were collapsed and filtered. T cell fraction was estimated by normalization of TCRbeta template counts to usable DNA, with usable DNA being measured through amplification of reference genes present in all nucleated cells. Repertoire TCRs were annotated as SARS-CoV-2-specific when V gene, CDR3 amino acid sequence and J gene were exactly matched to a known reactive TCR set. The reference SARS-CoV-2 TCR set came from MIRA and was filtered for enrichment in COVID-19-positive ImmuneCODE repertoires, removing public or cross-reactive TCRs. Drawing on the MIRA antigens, annotated TCRs were analysed further at the level of specific ORF or position within ORF. Breadth was defined as annotated unique rearrangements over total unique productive rearrangements; depth was the summed frequency of those rearrangements. Two-sided Wilcoxon rank-sum tests were applied when comparing TCR breadth between groups. The table was pulled from immuneACCESS by TCRdb, which kept in-frame rearrangements only. Such tables lose some clones; where checked, under half of the loss comes from unresolved V genes, and the rest has no known cause. The V and J calls and clone size come from that table; D and trimming were worked out from the DNA. The sample data list more than 150,000 clones, and around 90% of these were observed just once. The top ten constitute 5% to 7% of the sample.

Note on this clone: Its recognized antigen is unknown. No base-level quality is on record; no much larger clone is a single base apart.

The CDR3 numbers 17 residues from cysteine through phenylalanine. Only the CDR3 DNA stays, 51 bases, in frame from base 1. V and J are truncated by 2 bases and 0 bases respectively, leaving an intervening sequence of 16 bases. The germline V gene specifies MNHEY as CDR1 and SVGEGT as CDR2. The sample's time point label is to be understood as: individuals recovered from natural SARS-CoV-2 infection. Source: peripheral blood, taken after recovery from COVID-19. This sequence uses TRBV6-2 or TRBV6-3 and TRBJ1-1; the D segment cannot be called with confidence. This sequence was found in a human donor who had recovered from COVID-19. The nucleotide sequence is given as TGTGCCAGCAGTTACCCCTTGAGGGTTAATATGAACACTGAAGCTTTCTTT. Its product reads: CASSYPLRVNMNTEAFF.